This TCR beta chain was sequenced during a study of shared clonotypes between healthy human individuals. About this clone: The sample holds other DNA sequences that translate to the same CDR3.

V lost 0 bases to trimming and J lost 2 bases, with 2 bases between them. The CDR3 runs 13 residues. Germline assignment: CDR1 SGDLS and CDR2 YYNGEE. Every subset had its genomic DNA shared out evenly among several immunoSEQ plates. The authors ran unsorted PBMC replicate PCRs on 250 to 300 ng DNA, around 33,000 T cell genomes. The protocol was immunoSEQ multiplex PCR, while the TCRdb copy is restricted to in-frame clones and leaves out a portion. Altogether fewer than 600,000 clones are present, around three quarters being singletons, with the ten largest covering about 12%. Input material: PBMCs. The chain is built from TRBV9 and TRBJ2-2; D is uncertain. The TCR was taken from a woman between 40 and 50 years old in good health. Some clones in this sample may be carry-over from other donors' samples. The CDR3, as DNA: TGTGCCAGCAGCGTAGGAAACACCGGGGAGCTGTTTTTT. This encodes CASSVGNTGELFF.